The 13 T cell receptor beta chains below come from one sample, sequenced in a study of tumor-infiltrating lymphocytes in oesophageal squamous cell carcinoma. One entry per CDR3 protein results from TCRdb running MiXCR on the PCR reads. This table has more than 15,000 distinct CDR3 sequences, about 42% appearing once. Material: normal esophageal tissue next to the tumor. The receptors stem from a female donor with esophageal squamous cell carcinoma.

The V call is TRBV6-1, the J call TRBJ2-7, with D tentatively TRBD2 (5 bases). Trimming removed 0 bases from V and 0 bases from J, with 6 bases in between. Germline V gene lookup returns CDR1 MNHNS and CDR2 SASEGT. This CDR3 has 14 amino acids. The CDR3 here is CASSEAGISYEQYF. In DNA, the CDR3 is TGTGCCAGCAGTGAAGCCGGGATCTCCTACGAGCAGTACTTC.

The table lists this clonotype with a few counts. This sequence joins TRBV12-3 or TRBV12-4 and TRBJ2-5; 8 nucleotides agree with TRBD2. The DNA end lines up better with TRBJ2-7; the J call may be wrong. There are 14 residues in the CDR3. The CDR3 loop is CASSLGGRPSEQYF. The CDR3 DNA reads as TGTGCCAGCAGTTTGGGCGGGAGGCCAAGCGAGCAGTACTTC.

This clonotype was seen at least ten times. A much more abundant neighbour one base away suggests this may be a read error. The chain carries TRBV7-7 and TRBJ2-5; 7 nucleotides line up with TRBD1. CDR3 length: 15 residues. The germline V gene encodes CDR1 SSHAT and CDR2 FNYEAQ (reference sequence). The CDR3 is CASSRGQQSHNEQYF. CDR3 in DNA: TGTGCTAGCAGCCGGGGACAGCAGAGTCACAATGAGCAGTACTTC.

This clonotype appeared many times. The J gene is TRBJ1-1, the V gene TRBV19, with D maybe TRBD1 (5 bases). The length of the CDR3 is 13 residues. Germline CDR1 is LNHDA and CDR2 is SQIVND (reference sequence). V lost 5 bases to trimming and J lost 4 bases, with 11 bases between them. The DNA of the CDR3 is TGTGCCAGTAGTCCCATGGGGGGCACTGAAGCTTTCTTT. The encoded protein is CASSPMGGTEAFF.

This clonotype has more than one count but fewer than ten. The CDR3 loop reads CASSSQETSSGNTIYF. The CDR3, as DNA: TGTGCCAGCAGCTCACAGGAAACGAGCTCTGGAAACACCATATATTTT. The chain recombines TRBV7-9 with TRBJ1-3; a weak D match, TRBD1 (5 bases). Germline V lookup: CDR1 SEHNR, CDR2 FQNEAQ (reference sequence). The CDR3 extends over 16 amino acids. V was trimmed by 4 bases and J by 0 bases, leaving 13 bases between them.

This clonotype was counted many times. CDR3 protein: CSAAARGVAKNIQYF. CDR3 bases: TGCAGTGCTGCGGCCCGGGGCGTAGCCAAAAACATTCAGTACTTC. V is TRBV20-1 and J is TRBJ2-4; D assignment may be TRBD1 or TRBD2 (5 bases each). Trimming took 5 bases from V and 0 from J, leaving 14 bases between them. This CDR3 contains 15 residues. Germline CDR1 DFQATT, CDR2 SNEGSKA (reference sequence).

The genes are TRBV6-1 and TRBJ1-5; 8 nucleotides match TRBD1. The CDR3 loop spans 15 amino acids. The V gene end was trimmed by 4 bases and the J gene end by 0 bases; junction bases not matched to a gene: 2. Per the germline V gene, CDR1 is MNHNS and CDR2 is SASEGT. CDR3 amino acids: CASSAGGYSNQPQHF. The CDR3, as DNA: TGTGCCAGCAGTGCAGGGGGCTATAGCAATCAGCCCCAGCATTTT.

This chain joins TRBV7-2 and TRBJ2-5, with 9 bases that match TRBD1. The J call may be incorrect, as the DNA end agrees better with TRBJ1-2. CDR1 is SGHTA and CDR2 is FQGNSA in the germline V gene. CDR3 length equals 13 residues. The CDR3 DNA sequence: TGTGCCAGCAGCACCTGGACAGGGGAGGGCTACACCTTC. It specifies CASSTWTGEGYTF.

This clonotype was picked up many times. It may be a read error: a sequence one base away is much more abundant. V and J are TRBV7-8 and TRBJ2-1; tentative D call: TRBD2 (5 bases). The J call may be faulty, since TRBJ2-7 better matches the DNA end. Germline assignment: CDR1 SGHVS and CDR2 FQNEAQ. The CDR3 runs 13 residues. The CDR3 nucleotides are TGTGCCAGCAGCGCTACTAGGACGAATGAGCAGTACTTC. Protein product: CASSATRTNEQYF.

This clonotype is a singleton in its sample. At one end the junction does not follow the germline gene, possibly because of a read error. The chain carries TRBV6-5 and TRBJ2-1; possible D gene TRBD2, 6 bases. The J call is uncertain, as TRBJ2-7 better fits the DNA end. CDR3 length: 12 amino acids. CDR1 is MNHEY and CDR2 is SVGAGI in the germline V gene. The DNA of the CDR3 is TGTGCCAGCAGTGGGGACTCCTATGAGCAGTACTTC. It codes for CASSGDSYEQYF.

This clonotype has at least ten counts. The CDR3 region has the DNA TGTGCCAGCAGCTTAGGAACAGGGACTTTTGCCTACGAGCAGTACTTC. Translation: CASSLGTGTFAYEQYF. The V call is TRBV7-6, the J call TRBJ2-7, with D perhaps assigned TRBD1 or TRBD2 (6 bases each). The V gene lost 1 base and the J gene lost 2 bases, with 15 bases spanning the gap. The germline V gene encodes CDR1 SGHVS and CDR2 FNYEAQ. The CDR3 is 16 residues long.

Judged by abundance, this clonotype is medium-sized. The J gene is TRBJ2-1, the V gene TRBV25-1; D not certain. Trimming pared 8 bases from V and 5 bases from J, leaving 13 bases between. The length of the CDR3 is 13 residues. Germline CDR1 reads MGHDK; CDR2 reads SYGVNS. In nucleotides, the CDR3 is TGTGCCAGCGTAGAATATGGGAACAATGAGCAGTTCTTC. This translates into CASVEYGNNEQFF.

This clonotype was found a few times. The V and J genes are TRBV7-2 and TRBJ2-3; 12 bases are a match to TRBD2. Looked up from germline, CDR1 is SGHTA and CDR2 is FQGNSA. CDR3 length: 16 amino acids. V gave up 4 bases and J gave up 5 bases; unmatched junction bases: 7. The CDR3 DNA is TGTGCCAGCAGCTCTCAGCTAGCGGGAGGGGGAGATACGCAGTATTTT. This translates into CASSSQLAGGGDTQYF.